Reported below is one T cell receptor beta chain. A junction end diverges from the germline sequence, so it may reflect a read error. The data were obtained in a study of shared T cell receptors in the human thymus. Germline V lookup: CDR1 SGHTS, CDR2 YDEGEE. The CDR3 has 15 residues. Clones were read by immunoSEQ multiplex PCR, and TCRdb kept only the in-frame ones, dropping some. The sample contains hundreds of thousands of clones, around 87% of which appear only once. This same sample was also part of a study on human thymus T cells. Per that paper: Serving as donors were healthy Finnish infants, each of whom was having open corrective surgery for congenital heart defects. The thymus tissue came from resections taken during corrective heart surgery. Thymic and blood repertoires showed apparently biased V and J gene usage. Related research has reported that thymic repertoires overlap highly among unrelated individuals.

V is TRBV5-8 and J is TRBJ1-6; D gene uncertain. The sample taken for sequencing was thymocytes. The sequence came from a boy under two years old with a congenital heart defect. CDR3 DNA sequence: TGTGCCGGCAGCTTACAACAGCTCTATAATTCACCCCTCCACTTT. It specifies CAGSLQQLYNSPLHF.